Below, one T cell receptor (beta chain) is given with its context. A much larger clone sits a single nucleotide away, making a read error possible. An amount of RNA that ranged from about 0.45 to 1 ug was reverse transcribed with random hexamers. TCRdb passed the immunoSEQ multiplex PCR reads through MiXCR, listing each CDR3 protein once. The sample has 95,000 to 150,000 distinct CDR3 sequences, 96% seen once; the top ten hold about 0.13%. The data stem from a study of CD8 T cells in Susac syndrome. CDR1 is MNHEY, CDR2 SVGEGT, per germline. The V end was cut by 7 bases, the J end by 1 base, with 4 bases between. The CDR3 sequence is 11 residues long. All included Susac syndrome patients satisfied recently defined diagnostic criteria for definite or probable disease.

The V gene is TRBV6-2 or TRBV6-3, the J gene TRBJ2-5; D call uncertain. This clonotype was sampled from a human donor with Susac syndrome. The sample consisted of CD4+ T cells from PBMCs. CDR3 amino acids: CASNPQETQYF. The CDR3 nucleotides read TGTGCCAGCAACCCCCAAGAGACCCAGTACTTC.